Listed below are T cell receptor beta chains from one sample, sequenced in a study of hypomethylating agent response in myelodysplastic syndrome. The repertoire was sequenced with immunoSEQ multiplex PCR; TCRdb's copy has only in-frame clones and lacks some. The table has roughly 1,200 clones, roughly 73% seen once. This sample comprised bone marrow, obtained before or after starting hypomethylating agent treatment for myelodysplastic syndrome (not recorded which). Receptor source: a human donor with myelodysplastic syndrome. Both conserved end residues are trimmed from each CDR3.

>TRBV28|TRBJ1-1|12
ASLLGTMNTEAF
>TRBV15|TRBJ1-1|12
ATSRDHADTEAF
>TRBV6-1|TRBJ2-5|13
ASSASGGALETQY
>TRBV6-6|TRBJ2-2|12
ASSDSGNTGELF
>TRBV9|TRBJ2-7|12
ASSVDGTPYEQY
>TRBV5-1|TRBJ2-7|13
ASSLSGQASYEQY
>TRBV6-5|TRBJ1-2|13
ASSRDRGSNYGYT
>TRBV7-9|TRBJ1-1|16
ASSLTRTGVTWNTEAF
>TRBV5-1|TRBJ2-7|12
ASSSAAATGEQY
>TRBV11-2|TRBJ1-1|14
ASSLMGAAAVTEAF
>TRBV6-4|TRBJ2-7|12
ASSDSSRDRVRY
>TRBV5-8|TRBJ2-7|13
ASSLARNRGYEQY
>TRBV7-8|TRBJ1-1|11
ASSRTGNTEAF
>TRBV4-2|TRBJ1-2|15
ASSQDRGRARLYGYT
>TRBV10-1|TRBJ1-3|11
ASSDHSGNTIY
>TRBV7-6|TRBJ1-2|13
ASSQTGGKDYGYT
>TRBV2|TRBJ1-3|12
ATLIDSSGNTIY
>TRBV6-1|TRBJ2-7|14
ASSAQGTSGLYEQY
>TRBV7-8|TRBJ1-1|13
ASSLNRFMNTEAF
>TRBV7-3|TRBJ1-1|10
ASSLTRIEAF
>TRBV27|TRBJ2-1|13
ASRALAEVYNEQF
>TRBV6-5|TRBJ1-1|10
ASSYSQGEAF
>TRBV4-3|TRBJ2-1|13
ASSLYHRGGNEQF
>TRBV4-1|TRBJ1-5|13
ASSQDHRADQPQH
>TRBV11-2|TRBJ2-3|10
ASSPGSDTQY
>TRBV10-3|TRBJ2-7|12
AISDPRYSYEQY
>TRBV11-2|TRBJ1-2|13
ASSLEGDRGWGYT
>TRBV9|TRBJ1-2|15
ASSALPRTGGGYGYT
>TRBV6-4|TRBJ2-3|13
ASSGVAGPPDTQY
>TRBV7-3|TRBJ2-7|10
ASSISPYEQY
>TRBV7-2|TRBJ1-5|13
ASSLGGVGNQPQH
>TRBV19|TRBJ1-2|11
ASSIPGEVGYT
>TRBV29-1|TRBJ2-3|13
SVTYSSRGTDTQY
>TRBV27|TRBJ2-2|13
ASSLSYSNTGELF
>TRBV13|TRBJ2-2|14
ASSFRQGASTGELF
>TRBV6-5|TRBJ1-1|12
ASSLGQGATEAF
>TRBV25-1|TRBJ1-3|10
ASSGLENTIY
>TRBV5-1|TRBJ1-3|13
ASSLQGGERNTIY
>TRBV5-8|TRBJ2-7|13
ASSSGRSLSYEQY
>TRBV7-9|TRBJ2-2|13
ASSPLAGETGELF
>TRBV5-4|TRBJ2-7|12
ASSAGLDGYEQY
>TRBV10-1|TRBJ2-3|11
ASSGVAADTQY
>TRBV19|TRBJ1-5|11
ASSIDRSQPQH
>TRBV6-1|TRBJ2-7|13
ASPAKASGNNEQY
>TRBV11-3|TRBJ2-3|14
ASSPRTGGFQDTQY
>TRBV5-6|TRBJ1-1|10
ASSLNHRVSG
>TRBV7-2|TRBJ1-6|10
ASNRDSSPLH
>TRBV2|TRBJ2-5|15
ASSPRRLAGSTETQY
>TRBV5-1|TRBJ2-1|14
ASSLGGYPSYNEQF
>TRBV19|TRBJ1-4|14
ASSIERSYTNEKLF
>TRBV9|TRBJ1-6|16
ASSPGQLTTAYNSPLH
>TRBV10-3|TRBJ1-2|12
AITTPGEGYGYT